This TCR beta chain originates from a study of CD8 T cells in Susac syndrome. Study outcomes and limitations: That the number of individuals in its TCR sequencing and HLA analysis was relatively small was acknowledged by the study.

The TEMRA cells underwent FACS enrichment, while the CD8+ and CD4+ T cells underwent negative isolation. A note on this clonotype: What it recognizes is unknown.

After extraction with the RNeasy kit, about 0.45 to 1 ug of the RNA was reverse transcribed using random hexamers. The CDR3 of TCR beta was amplified by immunoSEQ multiplex PCR across 54 Vbeta and 13 Jbeta. MiXCR, run by TCRdb on the immunoSEQ multiplex PCR reads, gives a single entry per CDR3 protein. The sample yields approximately 140,000 distinct CDR3 sequences, roughly 96% seen once. The source is a human donor with multiple sclerosis. The specimen was CD4+ T cells from PBMCs.

The DNA for the CDR3 is TGCAGTGGCCGACGGAAAAGCTCCTACAATGAGCAGTTCTTC. Its protein is CSGRRKSSYNEQFF. V is TRBV20-1 and J is TRBJ2-1, with D unclear. The CDR3 consists of 14 residues. V was cut by 7 bases and J by 0 bases, with 13 bases left in between. Germline V gene data show CDR1 as DFQATT and CDR2 as SNEGSKA (reference sequence).